Listed below are T cell receptor beta chains from one sample, sequenced in a study of blood T cells in healthy people across ages. TCRdb re-derived calls from the 5' RACE reads in MiXCR, one entry per CDR3 protein. The table lists some 900,000 distinct CDR3 sequences, 40% to 60% of them singletons, with 10% to 15% in the top ten. The material sequenced was blood. The receptor source for this set is a man aged 25-40 years in good health. CDR3s include the opening cysteine and the closing phenylalanine or tryptophan. A D gene is named only where the DNA matches it firmly. The size of a clone is reported for some rows only, either as once, few or many, or as a class for expanded clones.

D	J	V	size	CDR3	DNA
NA	TRBJ2-1	TRBV4-2	NA	CASTPGALYHEQFF	TGTGCCAGCACCCCGGGGGCCCTTTACCATGAGCAGTTCTTC
TRBD2	TRBJ2-7	TRBV29-1	NA	CSAGGSGEPTLYEQYF	TGCAGCGCTGGAGGTAGCGGGGAGCCTACGCTCTACGAGCAGTACTTC
TRBD2	TRBJ2-3	TRBV20-1	many	CSALSTSGGPTDTQYF	TGCAGTGCTCTTTCGACTAGCGGGGGCCCCACAGATACGCAGTATTTT
TRBD1	TRBJ2-6	TRBV4-3	NA	CASSQDRQGAGANVLTF	TGCGCCAGCAGCCAAGATCGGCAGGGGGCTGGGGCCAACGTCCTGACTTTC
NA	TRBJ2-5	TRBV21-1	many	CASSEKETQYF	TGTGCCAGCAGCGAGAAAGAGACCCAGTACTTC
TRBD2	TRBJ2-3	TRBV24-1	NA	CATSLAGGSTDTQYF	TGTGCCACCAGTTTAGCGGGGGGCAGCACAGATACGCAGTATTTT
TRBD1	TRBJ1-2	TRBV7-6	NA	CASSSRRNRGIGYTF	TGTGCCAGCAGTTCCCGGAGAAACAGGGGGATTGGCTACACCTTC
TRBD1	TRBJ2-5	TRBV5-1	NA	CASSLGTGADNEQYF	TGCGCCAGCAGCTTGGGGACAGGTGCCGACAATGAGCAGTACTTC
TRBD2	TRBJ2-1	TRBV9	NA	CASRKLAGDEQFF	TGTGCCAGCAGAAAACTAGCGGGGGATGAGCAGTTCTTC
NA	TRBJ2-1	TRBV5-6	NA	CASTIVQGTYNEQFF	TGTGCCAGCACCATCGTACAGGGCACCTACAATGAGCAGTTCTTC
TRBD1	TRBJ2-7	TRBV28	few	CASSSGTAIYEQYF	TGTGCCAGCAGTTCTGGGACAGCCATCTACGAGCAGTACTTC
NA	TRBJ2-1	TRBV7-2	few	CASSLGKGEQFF	TGTGCCAGCAGCTTAGGTAAAGGTGAGCAGTTCTTC
NA	TRBJ1-2	TRBV20-1	NA	CSASMRGNYGYTF	TGCAGTGCTAGTATGAGAGGCAACTATGGCTACACCTTC
NA	TRBJ1-2	TRBV4-2	NA	CASSQDPSGGYGYTF	TGTGCCAGCAGCCAAGATCCGTCAGGAGGCTATGGCTACACCTTC
NA	TRBJ2-5	TRBV21-1	NA	CASSKAQGQETQYF	TGTGCCAGCAGCAAAGCCCAGGGGCAAGAGACCCAGTACTTC
NA	TRBJ2-5	TRBV29-1	NA	CSVEGGGDRSYNEQYF	TGCAGCGTTGAAGGGGGCGGGGACCGCTCCTACAATGAGCAGTACTTC
NA	TRBJ2-1	TRBV9	NA	CASSVAFRTSSSYNEQFF	TGTGCCAGCAGCGTAGCGTTCAGGACATCCAGCTCCTACAATGAGCAGTTCTTC
TRBD1	TRBJ2-3	TRBV9	NA	CASSSRDRGRGTDTQYF	TGTGCCAGCAGCTCTCGGGACAGGGGGCGAGGCACAGATACGCAGTATTTT
NA	TRBJ1-2	TRBV15	NA	CATSKGEGRGYTF	TGTGCCACCAGCAAAGGGGAGGGCCGGGGCTACACCTTC
TRBD2	TRBJ2-3	TRBV28	few	CASSVGTRLTDTQYF	TGTGCCAGCAGTGTCGGGACTAGACTAACAGATACGCAGTATTTT
NA	TRBJ1-5	TRBV12-3/TRBV12-4	many	CASSSQGDNQPQHF	TGTGCCAGCAGTTCTCAGGGTGACAATCAGCCCCAGCATTTT
TRBD1	TRBJ2-3	TRBV24-1	NA	CATSDRQGRVGGDTQYF	TGTGCCACCAGTGATCGACAGGGTCGAGTAGGTGGAGATACGCAGTATTTT
NA	TRBJ1-6	TRBV6-5	few	CASSYRGESPLHF	TGTGCCAGCAGTTACAGGGGGGAGTCACCCCTCCACTTT
TRBD1	TRBJ1-1	TRBV6-1	NA	CASSPYRGDVAGTEAFF	TGTGCCAGCAGCCCTTACAGGGGGGATGTGGCCGGCACTGAAGCTTTCTTT
NA	TRBJ2-5	TRBV5-1	few	CASSLDRAETQYF	TGTGCCAGCAGCCTGGATAGGGCCGAGACCCAGTACTTC
TRBD1	TRBJ2-1	TRBV3-1	NA	CASSLASGQPEFF	TGTGCCAGCAGCCTCGCTTCGGGACAGCCGGAGTTCTTC
NA	TRBJ2-7	TRBV27	few	CASSSSLGRPYEQYF	TGTGCCAGCAGTTCATCCCTCGGCAGACCGTACGAGCAGTACTTC
TRBD1	TRBJ2-7	TRBV13	few	CASSPRDRGHEQYF	TGTGCCAGCAGCCCCCGGGACAGGGGCCACGAGCAGTACTTC
TRBD2	TRBJ2-2	TRBV20-1	many	CSARRGGTGELFF	TGCAGTGCTCGACGGGGGGGCACCGGGGAGCTGTTTTTT
TRBD1	TRBJ1-2	TRBV12-3/TRBV12-4	NA	CASSPGQGRNYGYTF	TGTGCCAGCAGTCCTGGACAGGGGAGGAACTATGGCTACACCTTC
NA	TRBJ1-5	TRBV12-3/TRBV12-4	few	CASSLSGGDQPQHF	TGTGCCAGCAGTTTATCCGGGGGCGATCAGCCCCAGCATTTT
TRBD2	TRBJ2-1	TRBV30	NA	CAWSGLAGVHEQFF	TGTGCCTGGAGTGGACTAGCGGGGGTCCATGAGCAGTTCTTC
NA	TRBJ2-3	TRBV6-2/TRBV6-3	few	CASVDGPPTDTQYF	TGTGCCAGCGTCGACGGCCCGCCCACAGATACGCAGTATTTT
NA	TRBJ2-4	TRBV2	few	CASSVQGGKNIQYF	TGTGCCAGCAGCGTCCAAGGGGGGAAAAACATTCAGTACTTC
NA	TRBJ2-7	TRBV6-6	NA	CASSYSDARGIYNEQYF	TGTGCCAGCAGTTACTCAGACGCTAGGGGCATCTACAATGAGCAGTACTTC
TRBD2	TRBJ2-5	TRBV12-3/TRBV12-4	NA	CVSSLGGGVQETQYF	TGTGTCAGCAGTTTAGGCGGGGGGGTCCAAGAGACCCAGTACTTC
NA	TRBJ2-2	TRBV9	NA	CASSVSGLVTGELFF	TGTGCCAGCAGCGTGTCGGGGCTAGTTACCGGGGAGCTGTTTTTT